The 16 T cell receptor beta chains given below trace back to one sample, sequenced in a study of metastatic and nonmetastatic thyroid tumors. Thyroid surgery had not been preceded by any treatment in any patient. TCRdb reprocessed the PCR reads using MiXCR. This sample yields 45,000 to 50,000 clones, of which roughly a fifth are seen a single time; about 4% belongs to the top ten. Material: blood. The receptors here all came from a male donor with papillary thyroid cancer or a benign thyroid nodule (not recorded which). Some clones in this sample may be carry-over from other donors' samples.

Many counts were recorded for this clone. The CDR3 DNA sequence: TGTGCCAGCAGCTTAAATACAGGGGGCTGGCAAGAGACCCAGTACTTC. Translation gives CASSLNTGGWQETQYF. The chain uses TRBV7-8 and TRBJ2-5, with 9 bases aligning to TRBD1. This CDR3 comprises 16 residues. Germline V gene lookup returns CDR1 SGHVS and CDR2 FQNEAQ. Trimming cost V 2 bases and J 2 bases; bases outside gene matches: 6.

This clone appeared once. This chain links TRBV4-1 with TRBJ2-3; D not certain. The CDR3 contains 15 residues. Germline V gene lookup returns CDR1 MGHRA and CDR2 YSYEKL. Between the trimmed V and J ends, which lost 2 bases and 0 bases, there was a span of 9 bases. The CDR3 region is CASSQRLGSTDTQYF. The CDR3 coding sequence is TGCGCCAGCAGCCAAAGGCTGGGGAGCACAGATACGCAGTATTTT.

The rearrangement links TRBV11-1 to TRBJ2-2, with D possibly matching TRBD2 (6 bases). The length of the CDR3 is 16 residues. V was pared by 10 bases and J by 1 base, with 19 bases between. Germline V gene lookup returns CDR1 SGHAT and CDR2 FQDESV (reference sequence). CDR3 region: CAKEGGTLQNTGELFF. The CDR3 bases are TGTGCCAAAGAGGGCGGGACCCTACAGAACACCGGGGAGCTGTTTTTT. Full variable domain (rest looked up from reference TRBV11-1 and TRBJ2-2): EAEVAQSPRYKITEKSQAVAFWCDPISGHATLYWYRQILGQGPELLVQFQDESVVDDSQLPKDRFSAERLKGVDSTLKIQPAELGDSAMYLCAKEGGTLQNTGELFFGEGSRLTVL.

This clone is medium-sized by share. J is TRBJ2-7 and V is TRBV20-1, with 10 bases matching TRBD2. J was trimmed by 3 bases and V by 3 bases; bases with no gene match: 5. The CDR3 is 14 residues long. CDR1 DFQATT and CDR2 SNEGSKA come from the germline V gene (reference sequence). CDR3 in amino acids: CSASPSGRIYEQYF. In DNA, the CDR3 is TGCAGTGCTAGTCCTAGCGGGAGAATCTACGAGCAGTACTTC.

The chain employs TRBV4-1 and TRBJ2-5, with D possibly being TRBD1 or TRBD2 (6 bases each). Per the germline V gene, CDR1 is MGHRA and CDR2 is YSYEKL. Trimming cost V 0 bases and J 4 bases, with 15 bases left between them. This CDR3 has 16 amino acids. Written as DNA, the CDR3 is TGCGCCAGCAGCCAAGATTTAGGGGGGCTTGGAGAGACCCAGTACTTC. This codes for CASSQDLGGLGETQYF.

A remark on this clone: One base away lies a much larger clone, so this may be a sequencing read error. The sample holds other DNA sequences that translate to the same CDR3. The chain links TRBV7-3 to TRBJ2-2; D is perhaps TRBD2 (5 bases). The germline V gene encodes CDR1 SGHTA and CDR2 FQGTGA. The CDR3 runs 14 residues. The CDR3 reads CASSLKDLTGELFF. The DNA for the CDR3 is TGTGCCAGCAGCTTAAAGGACCTCACCGGGGAGTTGTTTTTT.

This clone was observed many times. The chain links TRBV7-9 to TRBJ1-4; 7 nucleotides align to TRBD1. V was pared by 5 bases and J by 8 bases, with 11 bases of the junction left unmatched. The CDR3 sequence is 15 residues long. Germline-derived CDR1 and CDR2 are SEHNR and FQNEAQ (reference sequence). The CDR3 nucleotides are TGTGCCAGCAGCACCTTGACAGGGAGGGCCGAAAAACTGTTTTTT. Translated, it gives CASSTLTGRAEKLFF.

This clone was observed at least ten times. The gene calls are TRBV24-1 and TRBJ2-1; 9 nucleotides line up with TRBD2. Trimming took 3 bases from V and 6 from J; bases not matched to a gene: 5. Germline CDR1 reads KGHDR; CDR2 reads SFDVKD. This CDR3 has 15 residues. The CDR3 spells CATSDPRGGANEQFF. CDR3 DNA: TGTGCCACCAGTGATCCCCGCGGGGGGGCCAATGAGCAGTTCTTC.

This clone was counted ten times or more. The CDR3 reads CASNRDPDYGYTF. The CDR3, as DNA: TGTGCCTCGAACAGGGACCCAGACTATGGCTACACCTTC. The chain combines TRBV6-1 with TRBJ1-2; D is perhaps TRBD1 (6 bases). The CDR3 length is 13 residues. V was pared by 11 bases and J by 3 bases, with 16 bases between. Germline V lookup: CDR1 MNHNS, CDR2 SASEGT.

The chain combines TRBV5-1 with TRBJ2-7, with D possibly called TRBD1 or TRBD2 (5 bases each). Trimming shortened V by 4 bases and J by 13 bases, and 18 bases separated the two germline ends. The CDR3 runs 12 residues. The V gene's germline CDR1 is SGHRS and CDR2 YFSETQ. The CDR3 loop is CASSAEGSSSYF. DNA for the CDR3: TGCGCCAGCAGCGCCGAGGGGTCCTCTTCTTACTTC.

This clone showed up many times. The identical CDR3 is also encoded by other nucleotide sequences in the sample. V is TRBV9 and J is TRBJ1-5, with D perhaps TRBD1 (5 bases). V was trimmed by 0 bases and J by 4 bases, leaving 8 bases between them. CDR1 is SGDLS, CDR2 YYNGEE, per germline. The CDR3 length is 14 residues. CDR3 sequence: CASSVGGGNQPQHF. The CDR3, as DNA: TGTGCCAGCAGCGTAGGGGGGGGGAATCAGCCCCAGCATTTT.

This clone was observed many times. The rearrangement links TRBV5-6 to TRBJ1-1; tentatively, D is TRBD1 (6 bases). Per the germline V gene, CDR1 is SGHDT and CDR2 is YYEEEE. V lost 6 bases to trimming and J lost 7 bases, with 19 bases between them. This CDR3 region has 14 residues. The CDR3: CASTRGALEGEAFF. The DNA for the CDR3 is TGTGCCAGCACCCGGGGGGCATTGGAGGGTGAAGCTTTCTTT.

This clone was seen many times. This sequence joins TRBV20-1 and TRBJ2-7, with 10 bases identical to TRBD2. The CDR3 spans 16 residues. With 0 bases clipped from V and 0 bases from J, the junction kept 5 bases outside the gene matches. The V gene's germline CDR1 is DFQATT and CDR2 SNEGSKA (reference sequence). The CDR3 DNA reads as TGCAGTGCTAGAGATCCTGGACTAGCGGCCTCCTACGAGCAGTACTTC. Its translation is CSARDPGLAASYEQYF.

This rearrangement joins TRBV11-2 to TRBJ2-7, with D maybe TRBD1 (5 bases). The CDR3 totals 18 residues. The germline V gene has CDR1 SGHAT and CDR2 FQNNGV. Trimming took off 5 bases at V and 0 bases at J, with 23 bases between the two ends. As DNA, the CDR3 is TGTGCCAGCAGCCCCCCGTGGACACCGAGTCTGAGCTCCTACGAGCAGTACTTC. Translation gives CASSPPWTPSLSSYEQYF.

V usage is TRBV7-9 and J usage is TRBJ2-7, with D uncertain. This CDR3 spans 15 amino acids. The V end lost 4 bases, the J end lost 3 bases, and 16 bases lay between the germline ends. The germline V gene encodes CDR1 SEHNR and CDR2 FQNEAQ (reference sequence). The CDR3: CASSYPGLRYYEQYF. The CDR3, as DNA: TGTGCCAGCAGCTATCCGGGCCTTCGTTACTACGAGCAGTACTTC.

This clone was counted ten times or more. V and J are TRBV7-9 and TRBJ1-3; TRBD1 is a possible D gene (6 bases). V lost 5 bases and J lost 4, with 12 bases in between. The V gene's germline CDR1 is SEHNR and CDR2 FQNEAQ (reference sequence). The CDR3 is 14 residues long. CDR3 sequence: CASSLRGAGNTIYF. CDR3 DNA sequence: TGTGCCAGCAGCCTCAGGGGAGCCGGAAACACCATATATTTT.